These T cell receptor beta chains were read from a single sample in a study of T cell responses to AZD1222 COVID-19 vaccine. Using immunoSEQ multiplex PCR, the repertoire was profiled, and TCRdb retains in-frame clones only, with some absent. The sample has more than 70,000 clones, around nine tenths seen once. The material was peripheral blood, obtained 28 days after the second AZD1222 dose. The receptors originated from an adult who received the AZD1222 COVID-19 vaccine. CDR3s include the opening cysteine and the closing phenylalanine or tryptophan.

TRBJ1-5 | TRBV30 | CAWSVERVRASSNQPQHF
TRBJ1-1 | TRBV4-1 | CASSQGSGGGPEAFF
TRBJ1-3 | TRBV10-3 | CAISELGATPGNTIYF
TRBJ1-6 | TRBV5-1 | CASSLGQANSPLHF
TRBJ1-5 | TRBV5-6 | CASSLWGRKNQPQHF
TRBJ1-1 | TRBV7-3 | CASSATGGNTEAFF
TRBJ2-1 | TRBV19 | CASSILAGARNEQFF
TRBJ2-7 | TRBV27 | CASSAWGSGGPYEQYF
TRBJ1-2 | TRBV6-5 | CASSYRGQGSGYTF
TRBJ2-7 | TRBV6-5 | CASILAGNYEQYF
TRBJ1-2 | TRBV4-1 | CASSQEGTGYGYTF
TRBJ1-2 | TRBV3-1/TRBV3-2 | CASSQVGVEGYTF
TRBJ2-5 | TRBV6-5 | CASSSRTGGETQYF
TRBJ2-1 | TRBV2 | CATAGPGNYNEQFF
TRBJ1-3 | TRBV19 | CASTPPGQGGNTIYF
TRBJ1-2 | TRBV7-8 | CASSLADRNYGYTF
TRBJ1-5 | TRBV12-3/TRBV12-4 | CASSKGNQPQHF
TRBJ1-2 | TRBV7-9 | CASSPQGQGFGYTF
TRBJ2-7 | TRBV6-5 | CASSYSPGEYEQYF
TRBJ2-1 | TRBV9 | CASSVGQGRYNEQFF
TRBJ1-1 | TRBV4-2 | CASSQEGQLNTEAFF
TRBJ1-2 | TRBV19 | CASSTSLAPGGYTF
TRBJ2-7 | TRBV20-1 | CSARTVDEQYF
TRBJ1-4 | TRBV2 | CASKGQGLGNEKLFF
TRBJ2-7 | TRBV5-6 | CASSSSGGGEQYF
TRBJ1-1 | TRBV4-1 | CASSQTGVNTEAFF
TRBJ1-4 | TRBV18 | CASSQDGSTNEKLFF
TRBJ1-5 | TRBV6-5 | CASSLGVYSNQPQHF
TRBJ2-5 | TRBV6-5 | CASLKGGVQETQYF
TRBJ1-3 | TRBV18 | CASSRGTASGTTIYF
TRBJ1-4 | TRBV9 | CASSGYRIHNEKLFF
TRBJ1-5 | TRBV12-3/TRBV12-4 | CASRQGAQPQHF
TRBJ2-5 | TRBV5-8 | CASSSGGGTAKETQYF
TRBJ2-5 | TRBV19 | CASTGTGGPETQYF
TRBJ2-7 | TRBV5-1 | CASSQDRVGYEQYF
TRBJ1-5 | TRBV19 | CASTPTGTAYQPQHF
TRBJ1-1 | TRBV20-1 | CSASADPVGNTEAFF
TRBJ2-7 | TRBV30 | CAWSVSLDRDLVEQYF
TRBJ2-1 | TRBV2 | CASSSGIAESDEQFF
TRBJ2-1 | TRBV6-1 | CASSENFGGSSYNEQFF
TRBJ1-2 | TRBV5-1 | CASSLDGDYGYTF
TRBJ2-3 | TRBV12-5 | CASGLVGGPTDTQYF
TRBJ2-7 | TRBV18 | CASSPPGQGGLWQYF
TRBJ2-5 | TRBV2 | CASSEWQGVETQYF
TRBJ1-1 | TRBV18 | CASSPGANTEAFF
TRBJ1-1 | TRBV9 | CASSTRGGRNTEAFF
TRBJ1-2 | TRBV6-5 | CASSYAGGRNYGYTF
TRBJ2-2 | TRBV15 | CATSRPGQTNTGELFF
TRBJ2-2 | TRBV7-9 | CASSPAEMTGGSFSGELFF
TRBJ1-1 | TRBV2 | CASNPGRLAEAFF
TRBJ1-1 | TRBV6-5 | CASTRDGLNTEAFF
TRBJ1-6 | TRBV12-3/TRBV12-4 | CASTSRFSPLHF
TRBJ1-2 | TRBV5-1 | CASSFTGSNYGYTF
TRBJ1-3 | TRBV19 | CASRETASSGNTIYF
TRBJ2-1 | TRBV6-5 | CASSPDRSSYNEQFF
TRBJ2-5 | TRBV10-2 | CASSDLRGRETQYF
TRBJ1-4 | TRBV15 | CATGWGGRRTNEKLFF
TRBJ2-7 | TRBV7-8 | CASSGGVGPSGTGLYEQYF
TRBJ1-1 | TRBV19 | CASSRPRAGTSSTEAFF
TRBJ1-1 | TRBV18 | CASSPPGGTEAFF